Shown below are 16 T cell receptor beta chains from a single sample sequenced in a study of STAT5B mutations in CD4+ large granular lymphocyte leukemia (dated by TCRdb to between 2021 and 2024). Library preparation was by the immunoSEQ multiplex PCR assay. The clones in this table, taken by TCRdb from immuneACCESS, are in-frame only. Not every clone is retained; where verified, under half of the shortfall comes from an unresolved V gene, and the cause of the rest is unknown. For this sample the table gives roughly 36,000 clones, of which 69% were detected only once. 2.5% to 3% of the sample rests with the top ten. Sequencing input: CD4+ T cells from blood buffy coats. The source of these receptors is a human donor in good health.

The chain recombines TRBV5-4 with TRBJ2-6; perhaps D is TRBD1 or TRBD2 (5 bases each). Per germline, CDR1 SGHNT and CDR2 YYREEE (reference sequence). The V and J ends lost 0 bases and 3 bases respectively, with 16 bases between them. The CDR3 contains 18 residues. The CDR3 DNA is TGTGCCAGCAGCTTGGAGGGACCCTCGATAAGTGGGGCCAACGTCCTGACTTTC. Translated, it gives CASSLEGPSISGANVLTF.

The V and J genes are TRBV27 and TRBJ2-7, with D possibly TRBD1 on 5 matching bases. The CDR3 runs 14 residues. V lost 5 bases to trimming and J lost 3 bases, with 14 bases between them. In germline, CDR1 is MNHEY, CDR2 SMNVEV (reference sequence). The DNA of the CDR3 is TGTGCCAGCAGTCCCCGACAGACTCACTACGAGCAGTACTTC. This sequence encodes CASSPRQTHYEQYF.

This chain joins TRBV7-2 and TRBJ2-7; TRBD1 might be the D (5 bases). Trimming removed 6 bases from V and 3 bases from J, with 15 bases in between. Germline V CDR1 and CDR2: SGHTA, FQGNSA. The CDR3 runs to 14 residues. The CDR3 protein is CASSSRSGFYEQYF. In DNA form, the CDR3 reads TGTGCCAGCAGTTCCCGTTCAGGGTTCTACGAGCAGTACTTC.

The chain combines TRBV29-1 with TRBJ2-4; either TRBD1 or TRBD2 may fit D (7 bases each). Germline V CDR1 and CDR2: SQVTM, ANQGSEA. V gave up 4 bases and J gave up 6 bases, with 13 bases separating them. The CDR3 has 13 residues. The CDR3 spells CSVGGGGANIQYF. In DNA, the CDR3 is TGCAGCGTTGGGGGAGGGGGCGCAAACATTCAGTACTTC.

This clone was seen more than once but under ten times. CDR3 nucleotides: TGCGCCAGCAGCCCACACCTCGTCGGGCGCCGGTTAGCTGAAGCTTTCTTT. Translated: CASSPHLVGRRLAEAFF. V and J are TRBV4-1 and TRBJ1-1; D remains unclear. CDR1 MGHRA and CDR2 YSYEKL come from the germline V gene. V shed 4 bases and J shed 6 bases, with 24 bases lying between them. The CDR3 consists of 17 residues.

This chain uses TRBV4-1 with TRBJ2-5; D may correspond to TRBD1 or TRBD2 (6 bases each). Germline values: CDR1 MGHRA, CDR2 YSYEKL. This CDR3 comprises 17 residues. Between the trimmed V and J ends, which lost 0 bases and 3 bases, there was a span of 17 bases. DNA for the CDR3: TGCGCCAGCAGCCAAGATAGTAACTTGAGGGGGGAAGAGACCCAGTACTTC. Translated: CASSQDSNLRGEETQYF.

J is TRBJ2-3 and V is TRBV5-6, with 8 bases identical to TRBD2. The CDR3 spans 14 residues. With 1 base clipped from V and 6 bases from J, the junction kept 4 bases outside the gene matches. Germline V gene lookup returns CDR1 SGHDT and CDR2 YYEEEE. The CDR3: CASSLRLAGDTQYF. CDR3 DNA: TGTGCCAGCAGCTTGAGGTTAGCGGGGGATACGCAGTATTTT. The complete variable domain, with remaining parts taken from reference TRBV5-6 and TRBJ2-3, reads DAGVTQSPTHLIKTRGQQVTLRCSPKSGHDTVSWYQQALGQGPQFIFQYYEEEERQRGNFPDRFSGHQFPNYSSELNVNALLLGDSALYLCASSLRLAGDTQYFGPGTRLTVL.

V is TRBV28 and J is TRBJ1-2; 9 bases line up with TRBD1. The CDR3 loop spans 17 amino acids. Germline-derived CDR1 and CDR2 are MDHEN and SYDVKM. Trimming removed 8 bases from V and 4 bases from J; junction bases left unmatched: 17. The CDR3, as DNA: TGTGCCAGCGAGGCAACAGCCGGGACAGGGTCCCTCTATGGCTACACCTTC. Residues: CASEATAGTGSLYGYTF.

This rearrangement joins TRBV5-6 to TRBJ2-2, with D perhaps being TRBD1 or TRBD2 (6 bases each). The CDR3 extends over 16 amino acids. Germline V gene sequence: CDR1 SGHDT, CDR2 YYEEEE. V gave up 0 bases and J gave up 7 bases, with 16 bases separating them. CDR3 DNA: TGTGCCAGCAGCTTGGGTCCCGGGGGCCAGGACGGGGAGCTGTTTTTT. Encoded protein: CASSLGPGGQDGELFF.

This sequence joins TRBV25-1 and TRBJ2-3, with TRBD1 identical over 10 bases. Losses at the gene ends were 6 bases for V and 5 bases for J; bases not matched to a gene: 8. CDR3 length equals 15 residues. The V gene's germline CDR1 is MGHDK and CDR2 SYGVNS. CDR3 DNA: TGTGCCAGCAGCCAACGGACAGGGGGGGGAGATACGCAGTATTTT. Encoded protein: CASSQRTGGGDTQYF.

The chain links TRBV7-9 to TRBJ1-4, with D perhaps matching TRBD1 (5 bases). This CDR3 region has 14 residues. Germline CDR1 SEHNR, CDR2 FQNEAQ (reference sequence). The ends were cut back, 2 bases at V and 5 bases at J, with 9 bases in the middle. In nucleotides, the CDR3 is TGTGCCAGCAGCTTACAGGGAACCAATGAAAAACTGTTTTTT. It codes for CASSLQGTNEKLFF.

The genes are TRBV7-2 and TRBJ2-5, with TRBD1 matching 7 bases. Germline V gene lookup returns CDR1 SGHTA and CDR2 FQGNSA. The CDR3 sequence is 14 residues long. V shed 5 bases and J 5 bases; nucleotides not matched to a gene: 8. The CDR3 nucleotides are TGTGCCAGCAGCGCGAGGGGGCGAGGCGAGACCCAGTACTTC. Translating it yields CASSARGRGETQYF.

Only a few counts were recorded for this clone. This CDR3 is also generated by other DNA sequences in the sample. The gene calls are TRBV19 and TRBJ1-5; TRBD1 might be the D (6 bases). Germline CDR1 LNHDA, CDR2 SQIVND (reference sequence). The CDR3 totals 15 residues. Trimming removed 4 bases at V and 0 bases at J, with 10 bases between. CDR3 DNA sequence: TGTGCCAGTAGTACGACAGGAGCTAGCAATCAGCCCCAGCATTTT. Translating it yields CASSTTGASNQPQHF.

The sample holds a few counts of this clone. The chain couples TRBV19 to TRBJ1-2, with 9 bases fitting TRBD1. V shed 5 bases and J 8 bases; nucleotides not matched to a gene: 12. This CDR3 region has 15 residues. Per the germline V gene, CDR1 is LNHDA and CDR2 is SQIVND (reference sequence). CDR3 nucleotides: TGTGCCAGTAGTGTGAGCCCGGGACAGGGAAGGGGCTACACCTTC. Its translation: CASSVSPGQGRGYTF.

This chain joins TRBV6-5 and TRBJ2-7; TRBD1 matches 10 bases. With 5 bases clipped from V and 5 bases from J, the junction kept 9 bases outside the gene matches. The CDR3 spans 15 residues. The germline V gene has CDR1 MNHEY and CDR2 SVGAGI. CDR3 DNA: TGTGCCAGCAGTCAGTTAAGGGACAGGGGAAACGAGCAGTACTTC. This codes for CASSQLRDRGNEQYF.

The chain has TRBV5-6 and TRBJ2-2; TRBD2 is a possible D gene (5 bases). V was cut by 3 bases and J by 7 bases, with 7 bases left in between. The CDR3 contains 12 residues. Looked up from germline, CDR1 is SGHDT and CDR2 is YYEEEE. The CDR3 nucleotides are TGTGCCAGCAGCTGGAGGCGCGGGGAGCTGTTTTTT. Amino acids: CASSWRRGELFF.